This TCR beta chain was identified during a study of T cell repertoires in cytomegalovirus infection (dated by TCRdb to about 2019). A note on the overall study: Because public TCR beta signatures pointed to carriage of CMV infection together with the matching HLA type, the HLA type of each donor mattered for the analysis. On the study overall, not on this receptor specifically: The ex vivo response was dominated by HLA-C-restricted CMV-specific TCR beta clonotypes, which also provided the single most frequent clonotype in two of eight donors. Carriers of CMV infection plus the relevant HLA type were discriminated by the cumulative frequency of public TCR beta family members in the study cohort and in an independent roughly 380-donor cohort.

V is clipped by 0 bases and J by 8 bases, and the sequence between their germline boundaries is 19 bases long. CDR3 length: 15 amino acids, cysteine to phenylalanine. The entry retains the CDR3 DNA only, 45 bases that are in frame from base 1. Reading the germline V gene (reference sequence) gives CDR1 DFQATT and CDR2 SNEGSKA. This clonotype came up a few times. Its recognized antigen is unknown. Base qualities were left out, and no much larger clone turns up one base away. This sample was sequenced with an Illumina HiSeq 1500. The public reads were quality trimmed at Q25 with fastp and then assembled into clones with MiXCR by TCRdb, keeping productive beta chains. A single entry per CDR3 protein holds the most common genes and DNA from its merged rows. The sample has 200,000 to 250,000 distinct CDR3 sequences on record, under 25% of them singletons. In total, the top ten clones hold about 20% of the sample.

Input material: CD8+ T cells from PBMCs. The sequence joins TRBV20-1 to TRBJ1-2; the D gene cannot be named for sure. This clonotype originated in a human donor in good health (CMV status not recorded). Some clones in this sample may be carry-over from other donors' samples. CDR3 protein: CSARDWLRERNGYTF. The base sequence is TGCAGTGCTAGAGATTGGTTAAGGGAGAGGAACGGCTACACCTTC.